This is a list of T cell receptor beta chains from one sample in a study of T-cell memory formation after mild COVID-19. Each CDR3 protein is one row after TCRdb ran MiXCR on the 5' RACE reads. In the table there are 280,000 or so distinct CDR3 sequences, about a sixth of which are singletons. The sample taken for sequencing was PBMCs or a T cell subset sorted from them (not recorded which). The receptors stem from a man aged 18 to 30 who had mild COVID-19 (a few samples of this study predate the infection). Cell type and time point are not known. CDR3s include the opening cysteine and the closing phenylalanine or tryptophan. D genes are given only for firm matches. The size entry is marked missing in some rows and otherwise reads once, few, many or a size class.

clone size,V gene,CDR3 length,J gene,D gene,CDR3 protein
NA,TRBV7-3,16,TRBJ2-1,NA,CASSLQGRHPYNEQFF
NA,TRBV15,15,TRBJ1-1,NA,CATSRDLWGGTEAFF
NA,TRBV6-6,15,TRBJ2-1,NA,CASSHANRQYNEQFF
NA,TRBV9,16,TRBJ2-3,NA,CASSVGSGGATDTQYF
few,TRBV7-9,13,TRBJ2-3,TRBD1,CARGDRSTDTQYF
few,TRBV11-2,13,TRBJ2-1,NA,CASSLEEGDEQFF
NA,TRBV6-5,15,TRBJ2-5,NA,CASSLATSSQETQYF
NA,TRBV20-1,11,TRBJ1-1,NA,CSARSLTEAFF
once,TRBV3-1,15,TRBJ1-3,NA,CASSFAGTVGNTIYF
NA,TRBV4-1,14,TRBJ1-1,TRBD1,CASSQDRGHTEAFF
NA,TRBV6-2/TRBV6-3,13,TRBJ2-1,TRBD2,CASSPSGGDEQFF
few,TRBV7-9,14,TRBJ1-2,NA,CASSTGLGYYGYTF
few,TRBV12-3/TRBV12-4,13,TRBJ2-2,NA,CASSFSDSRELFF
few,TRBV3-1,15,TRBJ2-3,NA,CASSQLVRGGRRQYF
NA,TRBV9,13,TRBJ1-2,NA,CASSVDENYGYTF
NA,TRBV12-3/TRBV12-4,14,TRBJ1-6,NA,CASSPQGLDSPLHF
few,TRBV5-1,13,TRBJ2-1,NA,CASSFQGTDEQFF
few,TRBV2,14,TRBJ1-1,NA,CASSEPRGHTEAFF
many,TRBV28,13,TRBJ2-1,TRBD1,CASMRSGGHEQFF
few,TRBV5-4,15,TRBJ1-1,TRBD1,CASSPQGVGNTEAFF
NA,TRBV6-7,14,TRBJ1-5,NA,CASRITDWGQPQHF
NA,TRBV4-3,12,TRBJ2-3,NA,CASSQDWDTQYF
few,TRBV3-1,15,TRBJ2-3,NA,CASSQGPGSAYTQYF
many,TRBV7-6,13,TRBJ2-3,NA,CASSPQMGDTQYF
NA,TRBV12-5,13,TRBJ2-2,NA,CASGPSNTGELFF
NA,TRBV12-3/TRBV12-4,15,TRBJ1-6,TRBD1,CASSLGGQGDSPLHF
NA,TRBV14,14,TRBJ2-2,NA,CASSQYQWTGELFF
NA,TRBV6-1,13,TRBJ1-2,NA,CASSEHPFYGYTF
many,TRBV5-6,16,TRBJ2-1,TRBD2,CASSLGLAGSYNEQFF
few,TRBV20-1,14,TRBJ1-5,NA,CSAGQGHTNQPQHF
NA,TRBV7-2,13,TRBJ2-5,NA,CASSRDLRETQYF
many,TRBV28,15,TRBJ2-5,NA,CASESRQGTLETQYF
NA,TRBV4-1,17,TRBJ2-1,TRBD2,CASSPGLAGGHYNEQFF
few,TRBV5-1,17,TRBJ2-7,TRBD2,CASSFGASGGTRYEQYF
many,TRBV7-2,13,TRBJ1-1,NA,CASSLTGGTEAFF
NA,TRBV7-3,14,TRBJ1-1,NA,CASSLGSSNTEAFF
few,TRBV7-2,18,TRBJ2-3,TRBD2,CASSSWTSGEADTDTQYF
NA,TRBV12-3/TRBV12-4,15,TRBJ2-5,NA,CASSQSLSRQETQYF
few,TRBV4-2,14,TRBJ2-3,NA,CASSQEFGGRTQYF
NA,TRBV6-2/TRBV6-3,15,TRBJ2-3,TRBD2,CASRSMRGGPDTQYF
few,TRBV28,15,TRBJ2-1,TRBD1,CASNRDRISYNEQFF
NA,TRBV20-1,15,TRBJ2-7,NA,CSARVGGYRDVEQYF
few,TRBV25-1,15,TRBJ1-1,TRBD1,CASSSSGQGHTEAFF
few,TRBV6-1,15,TRBJ1-4,NA,CASSIRRGTSEKLFF
NA,TRBV9,16,TRBJ1-1,NA,CASSAPVPGDGTEAFF
NA,TRBV14,17,TRBJ2-5,NA,CASSQDIVGRRLETQYF
NA,TRBV6-2/TRBV6-3,15,TRBJ2-7,NA,CASTGPRTTLYEQYF
NA,TRBV6-5,14,TRBJ1-1,NA,CASSYVGGKTEAFF
NA,TRBV20-1,14,TRBJ1-5,NA,CSASGGPSNQPQHF
few,TRBV12-3/TRBV12-4,14,TRBJ2-3,NA,CASSPTGTWDTQYF